The T cell receptor beta chain described here comes from a study of shared clonotypes between healthy human individuals (TCRdb year 2020). General notes on the study: A couple of women and a few men aged 18 to 49 years were included in the cohort. For each donor, three plates each were used for CD4 naive and CD4 memory, two plates were used for CD8 naive, and one plate was used for CD8 memory. Blood TCR repertoires of several healthy adults were deeply sequenced to estimate repertoire size and the extent of clonotype sharing between individuals. Different laboratories and diverse techniques were used to prepare libraries and sequence TCR repertoires, to increase sequencing depth and limit assay-specific biases. Each donor's leukapheresis produced roughly between about 0.8 and 8.9 billion PBMCs. General conclusions and limits of the study: Because the study included a small number of donors, the genetic and exposure-history diversity represented was limited. Pairwise subsampling indicated that sequencing depth was expected to affect the degree of clonotype sharing among donors. When a handful of donors were compared, the shared fraction of clonotypes was about 5.4% for naive CD4, 3% to 4% for naive CD8, about 2.4% for memory CD4, and around 0.37% for memory CD8. Compared with non-shared clonotypes, clonotypes shared by all four sorted-subset donors had higher generation probabilities. Larger estimated clonotype richness was generally found for naive subsets than for memory subsets. Sampling was restricted to blood, and TCR repertoires in tissue are likely to differ from TCR repertoires in blood. Rarefaction of sorted-subset datasets indicated incomplete sequencing despite the large sequencing depth.

Using the deep immunoSEQ assay, multiplex PCR amplified TCR CDR3 regions from genomic DNA. Extracted genomic DNA from each cell subset was distributed evenly across all wells of several immunoSEQ 96-well plates, and each plate was treated as a replicate. For sorted subsets, about 210 ng of genomic DNA, equivalent to 30,000 or so T cell genomes, went into each replicate PCR. The purified libraries were quantified using a Qubit 3.0 fluorometer, sized with a Bioanalyzer 2100, and then quantified again using the KAPA Library Quantification kit. Each immunoSEQ 96-well plate was sequenced on its own single-read 150-cycle Illumina NextSeq 550 flow cell. The authors' pipeline ran thus. Because only junctional sequences without quality scores were contained in the immunoSEQ output, filtering matching that applied to full-length reads could not be performed. To assign V/J genes and CDR3, sequences were annotated using PyIR, a Python wrapper for IgBLAST v1.9, with IMGT germline references. Reads were removed for weak V/J assignments (E-value above 1e-6), missing CDR3, stop codons, out-of-frame junctions, or ambiguous translated residues. A V3J clonotype was defined by an identical inferred V gene, J gene, and CDR3 amino acid sequence. Percentage overlap between repertoires was calculated by dividing the number of shared unique clonotypes by the size of the smaller repertoire. Richness of each repertoire was evaluated using RTK rarefaction, the Chao1 estimator, and Recon v2.1 estimates of unobserved clonotypes. Generation probabilities for all TCRbeta clonotypes obtained by the gDNA method from several donors were computed using OLGA. TCRdb limited this immuneACCESS table to in-frame rearrangements with V and J called. A share of clones is missing; checked studies link under half to unresolved V genes, and the rest is unexplained. V, J and clone size were drawn from that table, and D and trimming were deduced from the DNA. In this sample the table shows some 1.1 million clones, approximately 77% of which occur a single time. Jointly, the top ten make up 0.89% of the sample.

The donors were healthy, HIV-negative adults who had no recently reported acute infections or vaccinations. Every donor was a Caucasian adult residing in Nashville, Tennessee, USA. Magnetic negative selection was used to enrich CD4+ T cells, after which naive cells were positively selected on CD45RA and the negative fraction became the memory subset. Blood was collected by leukapheresis, and PBMCs were isolated by Ficoll-Histopaque density gradient centrifugation and then cryopreserved in liquid nitrogen vapor phase. Analytical flow cytometry was used to check the purity and quantity of every magnetically sorted T cell population. Genomic DNA was isolated from every sorted fraction and measured by UV absorbance on a Nanodrop 2000c. A note on this clone: The clone's antigen remains unknown. There are no base qualities to consult, and no much larger clone falls within one base.

V and J are trimmed by 2 bases and 5 bases, and the gene matches miss 4 bases of the junction. Via the germline V gene (reference sequence), CDR1 is SEHNR and CDR2 FQNEAQ. CDR3 length: 14 amino acids, cysteine to phenylalanine. Solely the CDR3 DNA is kept, with 42 bases framed from the first base. The TCR comes from a man younger than 35 in good health. Some clones in this sample may be carry-over from other donors' samples. The sequenced sample was memory CD4+ T cells from PBMCs. The sample's cell subset or site label, in plain terms: CD45RA-negative fraction. This chain is built from TRBV7-9 and TRBJ1-1; 8 middle bases align to TRBD1. The CDR3 amino acid sequence is: CASSLQGAMTEAFF. At the DNA level, the sequence is TGTGCCAGCAGCTTACAGGGGGCTATGACTGAAGCTTTCTTT.